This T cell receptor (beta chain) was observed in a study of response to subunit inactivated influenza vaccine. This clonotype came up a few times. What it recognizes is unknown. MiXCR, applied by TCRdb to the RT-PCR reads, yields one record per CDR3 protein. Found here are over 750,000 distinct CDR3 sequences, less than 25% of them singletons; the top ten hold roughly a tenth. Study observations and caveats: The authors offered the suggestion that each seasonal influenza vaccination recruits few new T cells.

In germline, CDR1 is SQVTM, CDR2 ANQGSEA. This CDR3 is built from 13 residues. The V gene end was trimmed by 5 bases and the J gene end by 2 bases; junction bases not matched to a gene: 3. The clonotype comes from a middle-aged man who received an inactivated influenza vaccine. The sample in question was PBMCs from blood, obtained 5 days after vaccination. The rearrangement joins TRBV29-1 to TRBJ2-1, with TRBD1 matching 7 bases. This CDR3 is CSVRQGTYNEQFF. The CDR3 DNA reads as TGCAGCGTTCGACAGGGTACCTACAATGAGCAGTTCTTC.